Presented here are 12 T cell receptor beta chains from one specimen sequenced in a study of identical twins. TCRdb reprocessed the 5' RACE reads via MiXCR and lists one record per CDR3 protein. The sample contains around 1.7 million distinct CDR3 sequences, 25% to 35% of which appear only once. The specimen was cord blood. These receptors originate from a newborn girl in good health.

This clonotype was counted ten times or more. CDR3 sequence reads: CASSLEGADQPQHF. For the CDR3, the DNA is TGCGCCAGCAGCTTGGAGGGGGCCGATCAGCCCCAGCATTTT. The chain couples TRBV5-1 to TRBJ1-5; 7 bases line up with TRBD1. The CDR3 extends over 14 amino acids. The V gene's germline CDR1 is SGHRS and CDR2 YFSETQ. Trimming took 0 bases from V and 5 from J; bases not matched to a gene: 2.

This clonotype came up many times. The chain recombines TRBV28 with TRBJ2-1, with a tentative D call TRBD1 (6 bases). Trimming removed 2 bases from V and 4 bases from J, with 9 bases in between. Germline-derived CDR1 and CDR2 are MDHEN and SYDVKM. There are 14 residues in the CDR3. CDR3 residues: CASSLRGQYNEQFF. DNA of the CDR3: TGTGCCAGCAGTTTAAGGGGACAATACAATGAGCAGTTCTTC.

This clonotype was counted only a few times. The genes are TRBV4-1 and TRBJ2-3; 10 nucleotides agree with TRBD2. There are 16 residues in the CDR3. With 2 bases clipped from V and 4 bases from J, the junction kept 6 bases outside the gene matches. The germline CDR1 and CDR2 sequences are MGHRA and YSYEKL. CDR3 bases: TGCGCCAGCAGCCAACTGAGCGGGAGGGCGGCAGATACGCAGTATTTT. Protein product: CASSQLSGRAADTQYF.

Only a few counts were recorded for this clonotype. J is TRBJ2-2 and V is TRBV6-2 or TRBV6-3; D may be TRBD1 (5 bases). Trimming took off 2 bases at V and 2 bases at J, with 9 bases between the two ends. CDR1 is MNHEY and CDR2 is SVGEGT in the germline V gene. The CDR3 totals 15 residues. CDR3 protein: CASSYTTVNTGELFF. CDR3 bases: TGTGCCAGCAGTTACACGACAGTAAACACCGGGGAGCTGTTTTTT.

Here the CDR3 DNA reads TGCAGTGCTAGAGTGGCCAGGGGAAACTATGGCTACACCTTC. Encoded protein: CSARVARGNYGYTF. This chain links TRBV20-1 with TRBJ1-2, with D maybe TRBD1 (6 bases). V was pared by 1 base and J by 2 bases, with 11 bases between. Looked up from germline, CDR1 is DFQATT and CDR2 is SNEGSKA (reference sequence). The CDR3 contains 14 residues.

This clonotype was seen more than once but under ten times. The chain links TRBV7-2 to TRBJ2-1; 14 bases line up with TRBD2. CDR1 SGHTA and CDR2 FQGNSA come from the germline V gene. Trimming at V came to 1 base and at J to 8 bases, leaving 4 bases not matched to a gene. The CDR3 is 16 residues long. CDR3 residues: CASSLEGGLAGDEQFF. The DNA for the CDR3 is TGTGCCAGCAGCTTAGAGGGGGGACTAGCGGGAGATGAGCAGTTCTTC.

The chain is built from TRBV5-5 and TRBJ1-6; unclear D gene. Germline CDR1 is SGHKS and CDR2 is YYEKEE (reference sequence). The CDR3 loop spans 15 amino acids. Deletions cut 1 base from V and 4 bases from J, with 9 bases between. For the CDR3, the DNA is TGTGCCAGCAGCTTGAGGTACCTTTATAATTCACCCCTCCACTTT. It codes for CASSLRYLYNSPLHF.

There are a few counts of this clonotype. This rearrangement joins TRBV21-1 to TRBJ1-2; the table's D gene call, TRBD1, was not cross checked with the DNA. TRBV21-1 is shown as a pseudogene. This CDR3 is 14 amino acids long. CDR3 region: CASSKLRDREGYTF. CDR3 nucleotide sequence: TGTGCCAGCAGCAAACTCCGGGACAGGGAGGGCTACACCTTC.

CDR3 sequence (DNA): TGTGCCAGCAAAGGACTACAGGGTCCAGAGACCCAGTACTTC. Translated: CASKGLQGPETQYF. The chain carries TRBV25-1 and TRBJ2-5, with D perhaps matching TRBD1 or TRBD2 (6 bases each). CDR3 length equals 14 residues. Germline CDR1 reads MGHDK; CDR2 reads SYGVNS. V lost 7 bases and J lost 4, with 16 bases in between.

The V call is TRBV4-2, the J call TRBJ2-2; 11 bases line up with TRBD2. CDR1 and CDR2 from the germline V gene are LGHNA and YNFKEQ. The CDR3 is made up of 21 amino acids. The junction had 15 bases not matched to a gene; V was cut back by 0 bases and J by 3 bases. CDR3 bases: TGTGCCAGCAGCCAAGAGCAGGGGGCCGGGACTAGCGGACGCGACACCGGGGAGCTGTTTTTT. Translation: CASSQEQGAGTSGRDTGELFF.

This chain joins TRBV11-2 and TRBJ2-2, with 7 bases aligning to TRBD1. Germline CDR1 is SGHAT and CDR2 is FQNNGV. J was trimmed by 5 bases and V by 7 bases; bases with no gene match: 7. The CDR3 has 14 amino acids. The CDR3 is CASIGTVKTGELFF. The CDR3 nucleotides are TGTGCCAGCATCGGGACAGTCAAAACCGGGGAGCTGTTTTTT.

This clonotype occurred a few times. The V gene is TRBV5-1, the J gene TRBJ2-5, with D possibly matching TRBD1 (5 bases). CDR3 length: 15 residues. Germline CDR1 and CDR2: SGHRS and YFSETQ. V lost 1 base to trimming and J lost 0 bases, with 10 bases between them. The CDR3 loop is CASSLTAGYQETQYF. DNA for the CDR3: TGCGCCAGCAGCTTGACCGCAGGGTACCAAGAGACCCAGTACTTC.